These T cell receptor beta chains were read from a single sample in a study of blood T cell repertoires in COVID-19. Libraries were prepared by immunoSEQ multiplex PCR; TCRdb keeps only in-frame clonotypes and omits some of them. The repertoire holds approximately 160,000 clones, with around 84% as singletons. Source material: peripheral blood. The receptors shown here come from a man in his fifties or sixties with active or convalescent COVID-19. CDR3s include the opening cysteine and the closing phenylalanine or tryptophan. Fields, in order: J gene, V gene, clone size, D gene, CDR3 DNA, CDR3 protein. The D gene is left open where the match is weak. Clone size is given for some rows only: seen once, a few or many times, or a class if the clone is expanded.

J gene: TRBJ2-1
V gene: TRBV7-8
clone size: few
D gene: TRBD2
CDR3 DNA: TGTGCCAGCAGCTCCCACCTAGCGGGATCCGACAATGAGCAGTTCTTC
CDR3 protein: CASSSHLAGSDNEQFF

J gene: TRBJ2-1
V gene: TRBV11-3
clone size: .
D gene: TRBD2
CDR3 DNA: TGTGCCAGCAGCGCTTCGGGACTAGCGGGAGTAAACTACAATGAGCAGTTCTTC
CDR3 protein: CASSASGLAGVNYNEQFF

J gene: TRBJ1-1
V gene: TRBV4-1
clone size: once
D gene: .
CDR3 DNA: TGCGCCAGCAGCCAAGAGCCCCGGGATAACACTGAAGCTTTCTTT
CDR3 protein: CASSQEPRDNTEAFF

J gene: TRBJ1-1
V gene: TRBV11-1
clone size: .
D gene: .
CDR3 DNA: TGTGCCAGCAGCTTAGAAGGAGGGATGAACACTGAAGCTTTCTTT
CDR3 protein: CASSLEGGMNTEAFF

J gene: TRBJ2-5
V gene: TRBV9
clone size: .
D gene: TRBD1
CDR3 DNA: TGTGCCAGCAGCGGACAACAGGGGGCGTTGGGAGAGACCCAGTACTTC
CDR3 protein: CASSGQQGALGETQYF

J gene: TRBJ2-1
V gene: TRBV12-5
clone size: .
D gene: TRBD2
CDR3 DNA: TGTGCTAGTGGTTTGGTATTAAGACTAGCGGAATACAATGAGCAGTTCTTC
CDR3 protein: CASGLVLRLAEYNEQFF

J gene: TRBJ1-1
V gene: TRBV5-1
clone size: few
D gene: .
CDR3 DNA: TGCGCCAGCAGCTTGGGTGTTGCAGGGAACACTGAAGCTTTCTTT
CDR3 protein: CASSLGVAGNTEAFF

J gene: TRBJ1-1
V gene: TRBV23-1
clone size: .
D gene: TRBD1
CDR3 DNA: TGCGCCAGCAGTCAACGGGACAGGGGGCAACTAAGGACAACTGAAGCTTTCTTT
CDR3 protein: CASSQRDRGQLRTTEAFF

J gene: TRBJ2-1
V gene: TRBV14
clone size: few
D gene: .
CDR3 DNA: TGTGCCAGCAGCCCACTAGAAATCTCCTACAATGAGCAGTTCTTC
CDR3 protein: CASSPLEISYNEQFF

J gene: TRBJ2-5
V gene: TRBV15
clone size: .
D gene: .
CDR3 DNA: TGTGCCACCAGCAGAGGGGCCGCCCAAGAGACCCAGTACTTC
CDR3 protein: CATSRGAAQETQYF

J gene: TRBJ2-2
V gene: TRBV19
clone size: .
D gene: .
CDR3 DNA: TGTGCCAGTAGTTGGTACATAAACACCGGGGAGCTGTTTTTT
CDR3 protein: CASSWYINTGELFF

J gene: TRBJ1-5
V gene: TRBV7-8
clone size: .
D gene: TRBD1
CDR3 DNA: TGTGCCAGCAGCGTTGACAGGGGCAATCAGCCCCAGCATTTT
CDR3 protein: CASSVDRGNQPQHF

J gene: TRBJ1-4
V gene: TRBV12-5
clone size: .
D gene: .
CDR3 DNA: TGTGCTAGTGGTGCCTCTTGGGGGGTTAATGAAAAACTGTTTTTT
CDR3 protein: CASGASWGVNEKLFF

J gene: TRBJ1-4
V gene: TRBV5-8
clone size: .
D gene: .
CDR3 DNA: TGTGCCAGCAGCTTTAATCGGGGTGCTACAACTAATGAAAAACTGTTTTTT
CDR3 protein: CASSFNRGATTNEKLFF

J gene: TRBJ2-2
V gene: TRBV6-4
clone size: .
D gene: TRBD1
CDR3 DNA: TGTGCCAGCCGAGACAGGGCGAACACCGGGGAGCTGTTTTTT
CDR3 protein: CASRDRANTGELFF

J gene: TRBJ2-2
V gene: TRBV2
clone size: .
D gene: TRBD2
CDR3 DNA: TGTGCCAGCAGTGAAGTTGGGCTAGCGGCGAACACCGGGGAGCTGTTTTTT
CDR3 protein: CASSEVGLAANTGELFF

J gene: TRBJ2-1
V gene: TRBV19
clone size: .
D gene: TRBD2
CDR3 DNA: TGTGCCAGTAGTGAACCGACTAGCCCAGGAGGCGATGAGCAGTTCTTC
CDR3 protein: CASSEPTSPGGDEQFF

J gene: TRBJ1-1
V gene: TRBV18
clone size: .
D gene: TRBD1
CDR3 DNA: TGTGCCAGCTCACCACTCAACAGGGGGAGAATGAACACTGAAGCTTTCTTT
CDR3 protein: CASSPLNRGRMNTEAFF

J gene: TRBJ2-2
V gene: TRBV24-1
clone size: .
D gene: TRBD2
CDR3 DNA: TGTGCCACCAGTGATCCGCGTGGGGGGGGAAATACGAACACCGGGGAGCTGTTTTTT
CDR3 protein: CATSDPRGGGNTNTGELFF

J gene: TRBJ2-1
V gene: TRBV11-2
clone size: .
D gene: .
CDR3 DNA: TGTGCCAGCAGCACGCAGGGCGGTCTTGAGCAGTTCTTC
CDR3 protein: CASSTQGGLEQFF

J gene: TRBJ2-2
V gene: TRBV6-5
clone size: .
D gene: TRBD2
CDR3 DNA: TGTGCCAGCAAAAACAGCGGGACGAACACCGGGGAGCTGTTTTTT
CDR3 protein: CASKNSGTNTGELFF

J gene: TRBJ2-3
V gene: TRBV2
clone size: .
D gene: TRBD2
CDR3 DNA: TGTGCCAGCACCCAGACCCTAGCGGCAGATACGCAGTATTTT
CDR3 protein: CASTQTLAADTQYF

J gene: TRBJ2-7
V gene: TRBV27
clone size: .
D gene: TRBD1
CDR3 DNA: TGTGCCAGCAGTGCCCACCCCGGGACAGGGGATTACGAGCAGTACTTC
CDR3 protein: CASSAHPGTGDYEQYF

J gene: TRBJ1-1
V gene: TRBV3-1/TRBV3-2
clone size: .
D gene: .
CDR3 DNA: TGTGCCAGCAGCCCACTGGGACTGACGAACACTGAAGCTTTCTTT
CDR3 protein: CASSPLGLTNTEAFF

J gene: TRBJ2-5
V gene: TRBV7-2
clone size: few
D gene: .
CDR3 DNA: TGTGCCAGCAGCTCCTCCCCTTGGGCACCAGTGGAGGCGACCCAGTACTTC
CDR3 protein: CASSSSPWAPVEATQYF

J gene: TRBJ1-1
V gene: TRBV30
clone size: .
D gene: .
CDR3 DNA: TGTGCCTGGAAAACAGGCCTAGGGACTGAAGCTTTCTTT
CDR3 protein: CAWKTGLGTEAFF

J gene: TRBJ1-1
V gene: TRBV19
clone size: .
D gene: .
CDR3 DNA: TGTGCCAGTAGTAAGGCGGGTCCTACATCGACTGAAGCTTTCTTT
CDR3 protein: CASSKAGPTSTEAFF

J gene: TRBJ2-7
V gene: TRBV27
clone size: .
D gene: .
CDR3 DNA: TGTGCCAGCAGTCCCGCGGGAACCCTCTACGAGCAGTACTTC
CDR3 protein: CASSPAGTLYEQYF

J gene: TRBJ1-2
V gene: TRBV7-2
clone size: .
D gene: TRBD1
CDR3 DNA: TGTGCCAGCAGCTCAAGGACAGGGCGCGGCTACACCTTC
CDR3 protein: CASSSRTGRGYTF

J gene: TRBJ2-3
V gene: TRBV25-1
clone size: .
D gene: .
CDR3 DNA: TGTGCCAGCAGTAAAGGGAGGACGGTCAGCACAGATACGCAGTATTTT
CDR3 protein: CASSKGRTVSTDTQYF

J gene: TRBJ1-2
V gene: TRBV3-1/TRBV3-2
clone size: .
D gene: .
CDR3 DNA: TGTGCCAGCAGCCGACAGGAATATGGCTACACCTTC
CDR3 protein: CASSRQEYGYTF

J gene: TRBJ2-5
V gene: TRBV6-6
clone size: .
D gene: .
CDR3 DNA: TGTGCCAGCAGTGGACAGAATCAAGAGACCCAGTACTTC
CDR3 protein: CASSGQNQETQYF

J gene: TRBJ2-7
V gene: TRBV18
clone size: .
D gene: TRBD1
CDR3 DNA: TGTGCCAGCTCACCACCCGGGACAGGGAGAAAGTACGAGCAGTACTTC
CDR3 protein: CASSPPGTGRKYEQYF

J gene: TRBJ2-2
V gene: TRBV18
clone size: .
D gene: TRBD1
CDR3 DNA: TGTGCCAGCTCACCACCGGGACAGGGTTGGAACGGGGAGCTGTTTTTT
CDR3 protein: CASSPPGQGWNGELFF

J gene: TRBJ2-3
V gene: TRBV2
clone size: .
D gene: TRBD2
CDR3 DNA: TGTGCCAGCACCCACGGGCTAGCGGGGGCCCGAGATACGCAGTATTTT
CDR3 protein: CASTHGLAGARDTQYF

J gene: TRBJ2-2
V gene: TRBV7-2
clone size: .
D gene: TRBD2
CDR3 DNA: TGTGCCAGCAGCTTTAGCGGGAGCGGGACCGGGGAGCTGTTTTTT
CDR3 protein: CASSFSGSGTGELFF

J gene: TRBJ2-2
V gene: TRBV27
clone size: .
D gene: TRBD2
CDR3 DNA: TGTGCCAGCAGTTTATTGTTAGCGGGGCGCACCGGGGAGCTGTTTTTT
CDR3 protein: CASSLLLAGRTGELFF

J gene: TRBJ2-5
V gene: TRBV29-1
clone size: .
D gene: TRBD2
CDR3 DNA: TGCAGCGCCTTCGGACTAGCGGGAGGTGGGGAGACCCAGTACTTC
CDR3 protein: CSAFGLAGGGETQYF

J gene: TRBJ2-7
V gene: TRBV7-9
clone size: once
D gene: .
CDR3 DNA: TGTGCCAGCAGCCCCTACTACGAGCAGTACTTC
CDR3 protein: CASSPYYEQYF

J gene: TRBJ2-1
V gene: TRBV5-4
clone size: .
D gene: .
CDR3 DNA: TGTGCCAGCAGCTTGGGGGGGGTGGCGGAACGCTCCTACAATGAGCAGTTCTTC
CDR3 protein: CASSLGGVAERSYNEQFF

J gene: TRBJ2-2
V gene: TRBV6-6
clone size: .
D gene: TRBD2
CDR3 DNA: TGTGCCAGCAGTCTCCAACTAGCGACCGGGGAGCTGTTTTTT
CDR3 protein: CASSLQLATGELFF

J gene: TRBJ1-1
V gene: TRBV15
clone size: .
D gene: .
CDR3 DNA: TGTGCCACCAGGTTATTACGGTCAGCCCTTGAAGCGGCTTTCTTT
CDR3 protein: CATRLLRSALEAAFF

J gene: TRBJ2-5
V gene: TRBV10-3
clone size: .
D gene: .
CDR3 DNA: TGTGCCATCAGTGACCCCCGGGGGAACCAAGAGACCCAGTACTTC
CDR3 protein: CAISDPRGNQETQYF

J gene: TRBJ1-6
V gene: TRBV5-4
clone size: .
D gene: .
CDR3 DNA: TGTGCCAGCAGCTTTTCAGGCAGCTATAATTCACCCCTCCACTTT
CDR3 protein: CASSFSGSYNSPLHF

J gene: TRBJ1-1
V gene: TRBV29-1
clone size: .
D gene: .
CDR3 DNA: TGCAGCGTCGATGTGACAGGAACGAACACTGAAGCTTTCTTT
CDR3 protein: CSVDVTGTNTEAFF

J gene: TRBJ2-5
V gene: TRBV4-3
clone size: many
D gene: .
CDR3 DNA: TGCGCCAGCAGCCAAGGTCTAGCTCAGGAGACCCAGTACTTC
CDR3 protein: CASSQGLAQETQYF

J gene: TRBJ1-5
V gene: TRBV19
clone size: few
D gene: .
CDR3 DNA: TGTGCCAGTAGTATAGGAGACAGGAAGGAGCAGCCCCAGCATTTT
CDR3 protein: CASSIGDRKEQPQHF

J gene: TRBJ2-4
V gene: TRBV28
clone size: .
D gene: .
CDR3 DNA: TGTGCCAGCCTACCAGGGGTAGGCAAAAACATTCAGTACTTC
CDR3 protein: CASLPGVGKNIQYF

J gene: TRBJ1-1
V gene: TRBV7-2
clone size: .
D gene: .
CDR3 DNA: TGTGCCAGCAGCTGGGGAGGGCCTGGGACTGAAGCTTTCTTT
CDR3 protein: CASSWGGPGTEAFF

J gene: TRBJ2-2
V gene: TRBV25-1
clone size: .
D gene: TRBD1
CDR3 DNA: TGTGCCAGCAGTAGGGACAGGGGCCCTTTCTTCACCGGGGAGCTGTTTTTT
CDR3 protein: CASSRDRGPFFTGELFF

J gene: TRBJ2-1
V gene: TRBV27
clone size: .
D gene: .
CDR3 DNA: TGTGCCAGTAAAGGGGTCAATGAGCAGTTCTTC
CDR3 protein: CASKGVNEQFF

J gene: TRBJ1-3
V gene: TRBV9
clone size: .
D gene: TRBD1
CDR3 DNA: TGTGCCAGCAGCGTAGCTACAGGGGGTAGGCGGAACTCTGGAAACACCATATATTTT
CDR3 protein: CASSVATGGRRNSGNTIYF

J gene: TRBJ1-2
V gene: TRBV19
clone size: few
D gene: TRBD1
CDR3 DNA: TGTGCCAGTACCCTGGGGGACAGCTACTATGGCTACACCTTC
CDR3 protein: CASTLGDSYYGYTF

J gene: TRBJ2-7
V gene: TRBV12-5
clone size: .
D gene: .
CDR3 DNA: TGTGCTAGTGCCTTAAAGTTGCAGGGCGAGCAGTACTTC
CDR3 protein: CASALKLQGEQYF

J gene: TRBJ1-4
V gene: TRBV18
clone size: once
D gene: .
CDR3 DNA: TGTGCCAGCTCACCACCTCTGGGAGTCGAAAAACTGTTTTTT
CDR3 protein: CASSPPLGVEKLFF